These T cell receptor beta chains were read from a single sample in a study of cytomegalovirus exposure and HLA in healthy donors. Profiling relied on immunoSEQ multiplex PCR, and the TCRdb table lists in-frame clones only, not all of them. Found here are some 110,000 clones, roughly two thirds of them singletons; the top ten hold 2% to 2.5%. The sequenced sample consisted of PBMCs. The origin of the receptors is a woman aged 25 to 39 in good health and CMV-seronegative. Each CDR3 is given with its conserved first and last residue. A D gene is named only where the DNA matches it firmly. Expanded clones get a size class; other rows say once, few or many, or leave the size out.

>TRBJ2-5|TRBV5-4|NA|TRBD2
TGTGCCAGCAGCGGGGTAGCGGGAGCCCGAGAGACCCAGTACTTC
CASSGVAGARETQYF
>TRBJ2-1|TRBV5-1|few|NA
TGCGCCAGCAGCCTGAGGGAGAATGAGCAGTTCTTC
CASSLRENEQFF
>TRBJ1-2|TRBV6-1|NA|NA
TGTGCCAGCAGTGAAAAGGCAGGGTCGGCTGGCTACACCTTC
CASSEKAGSAGYTF
>TRBJ1-4|TRBV11-1|NA|NA
TGTGCCAGCAGCGTCCGAGCAGAAAAACTGTTTTTT
CASSVRAEKLFF
>TRBJ2-3|TRBV2|NA|NA
TGTGCCAGCACTCGAGCGTTTCGCACAGATACGCAGTATTTT
CASTRAFRTDTQYF
>TRBJ2-1|TRBV9|NA|TRBD2
TGTGCCAGCAGCGTAGGGTCAGGGACTAGCGGGACCTACAATGAGCAGTTCTTC
CASSVGSGTSGTYNEQFF
>TRBJ1-2|TRBV29-1|NA|NA
TGCAGCGCAGATCTTGTTGGAGGGAGCTATGGCTACACCTTC
CSADLVGGSYGYTF
>TRBJ1-4|TRBV4-1|NA|NA
TGCGCCAGCAGCCAAGGCAGAGGGGGGGCTAATGAAAAACTGTTTTTT
CASSQGRGGANEKLFF
>TRBJ2-1|TRBV7-9|NA|NA
TGTGCCAGCAGTTGGAAGGGACAATCCTACAATGAGCAGTTCTTC
CASSWKGQSYNEQFF
>TRBJ1-2|TRBV6-1|few|TRBD1
TGTGCCAGCAGCTGGCAGGGGGCGGACTATGGCTACACCTTC
CASSWQGADYGYTF
>TRBJ1-4|TRBV15|NA|TRBD1
TGTGCCACCAGCAGGGCCCCGGACAGGGGGAATGAAAAACTGTTTTTT
CATSRAPDRGNEKLFF
>TRBJ2-3|TRBV6-5|once|TRBD2
TGTGCCAGCAGTCCTAGAGCGGGATACACAGATACGCAGTATTTT
CASSPRAGYTDTQYF
>TRBJ2-3|TRBV7-6|NA|NA
TGTGCCAGCAGCCTCGAAGCGGAAGCGAGAGATACGCAGTATTTT
CASSLEAEARDTQYF
>TRBJ2-1|TRBV29-1|NA|NA
TGCAGCGTTGAAATCGAGGACTCGCCGCACAATGAGCAGTTCTTC
CSVEIEDSPHNEQFF
>TRBJ1-2|TRBV19|NA|TRBD1
TGTGCCAGTAGCACTGGGACAGCTCAAGGGGGCTACTATGGCTACACCTTC
CASSTGTAQGGYYGYTF
>TRBJ2-1|TRBV7-8|NA|NA
TGTGCCAGCAGCTCTCCGCGCGGGGAGTACGGCAATGAGCAGTTCTTC
CASSSPRGEYGNEQFF
>TRBJ1-5|TRBV28|NA|NA
TGTGCCAGCAGTCTCTTTGCCGGGAACAATCAGCCCCAGCATTTT
CASSLFAGNNQPQHF
>TRBJ2-5|TRBV5-1|NA|TRBD1
TGCGCCAGCAGCTGGGACAGCCAAGAGACCCAGTACTTC
CASSWDSQETQYF
>TRBJ1-1|TRBV6-1|NA|NA
TGTGCCAGCAGGAAGGGGAGGGGGGCTTATACTGAAGCTTTCTTT
CASRKGRGAYTEAFF
>TRBJ2-1|TRBV2|few|NA
TGTGCCAGCAGTGATAGTTACAATGAGCAGTTCTTC
CASSDSYNEQFF
>TRBJ1-2|TRBV2|NA|TRBD1
TGTGCCAGCAGTCGACGGACAGGGAACTATGGCTACACCTTC
CASSRRTGNYGYTF
>TRBJ1-1|TRBV27|NA|NA
TGTGCCAGCAGCTCGATTAGCTCTGAAGCTTTCTTT
CASSSISSEAFF
>TRBJ2-3|TRBV15|NA|NA
TGTGCCACCAGCAGAGAATTTCTCGTGAGCACAGATACGCAGTATTTT
CATSREFLVSTDTQYF
>TRBJ2-5|TRBV7-8|NA|TRBD2
TGTGCCAGCAGCTCCCTGATGGCGGGAGGCCAGGGGATGGAGACCCAGTACTTC
CASSSLMAGGQGMETQYF
>TRBJ2-7|TRBV13|NA|TRBD2
TGTGCCAGCAGCTCCCGTTATAGAGGGGGACTAGCGGGAATTAGGAGAGATTACGAGCAGTACTTC
CASSSRYRGGLAGIRRDYEQYF
>TRBJ2-2|TRBV7-9|many|TRBD1
TGTGCCAGCAGCTCTGACAGGGGGGAAACGAACACCGGGGAGCTGTTTTTT
CASSSDRGETNTGELFF
>TRBJ1-2|TRBV9|NA|TRBD1
TGTGCCAGCAGCGCTGGCGTGGGACAGGGGGCCGGGGGCTACACCTTC
CASSAGVGQGAGGYTF
>TRBJ2-2|TRBV5-4|NA|NA
TGTGCCAGCAGCCCTCCTTCGGACACCGGGGAGCTGTTTTTT
CASSPPSDTGELFF
>TRBJ2-2|TRBV6-5|NA|TRBD1
TGTGCCAGCAGTTACCGGACAGGGGGTACCGGGGAGCTGTTTTTT
CASSYRTGGTGELFF
>TRBJ2-5|TRBV28|few|TRBD2
TGTGCCAGCAGTTTAGAGCGGGAGGGCCGGGAGACCCAGTACTTC
CASSLEREGRETQYF
>TRBJ2-1|TRBV28|NA|TRBD2
TGTGCCAGCAGTTTAACCCGGACTAGCGGGTCCCCCTACAATGAGCAGTTCTTC
CASSLTRTSGSPYNEQFF
>TRBJ2-5|TRBV5-5|NA|TRBD1
TGTGCCAGCAGCGTTGCCAGGGGGCTAGAGACCCAGTACTTC
CASSVARGLETQYF
>TRBJ1-2|TRBV7-9|few|NA
TGTGCCAGCAGCTTCAGTAATACTAACTATGGCTACACCTTC
CASSFSNTNYGYTF